These 10 T cell receptor beta chains share one sample of origin, sequenced in a study of blood T cell repertoires in COVID-19. Only in-frame clones appear in the TCRdb table, and some are missing; sequencing was by immunoSEQ multiplex PCR. Altogether under 300,000 clones are present, about 80% being singletons, with the ten largest covering roughly 1.9%. Material: peripheral blood. These receptors all stem from a young man who had recovered from COVID-19.

A single count supports this clone. The chain has TRBV27 and TRBJ1-2, with a possible D match to TRBD1 (6 bases). This CDR3 region has 13 residues. Looked up from germline, CDR1 is MNHEY and CDR2 is SMNVEV (reference sequence). The V end was cut by 3 bases, the J end by 2 bases, with 7 bases between. CDR3 in DNA: TGTGCCAGCAGTTTGCAGGGGAACTATGGCTACACCTTC. Its protein is CASSLQGNYGYTF.

This chain joins TRBV4-2 and TRBJ2-2, with 9 bases matching TRBD2. The CDR3 totals 16 residues. The junction had 4 bases not matched to a gene; V was cut back by 4 bases and J by 1 base. Germline CDR1 and CDR2: LGHNA and YNFKEQ. The CDR3, as DNA: TGTGCCAGCAGCCTGCCAGCGGGGGGGAACACCGGGGAGCTGTTTTTT. It specifies CASSLPAGGNTGELFF.

The V and J genes are TRBV18 and TRBJ2-1; D call uncertain. This CDR3 has 12 residues. V dropped 2 bases and J dropped 9 bases, with 8 bases sitting between them. Germline values: CDR1 KGHSH, CDR2 LQKENI. CDR3 coding DNA: TGTGCCAGCTCACCAGGTCGCGGTGAGCAGTTCTTC. Translated, it gives CASSPGRGEQFF.

The chain recombines TRBV21-1 with TRBJ2-6; TRBD1, as called in the table, went unchecked against the DNA. TRBV21-1 is a recognized pseudogene. The CDR3 is 21 residues long. CDR3 coding DNA: TGTGCCAGCAGCAAAAGGTGGGGAAGGGGCTTAGATAACTCTGGGGCCAACGTCCTGACTTTC. The encoded protein is CASSKRWGRGLDNSGANVLTF.

The chain carries TRBV11-1 and TRBJ1-1; no firm D call. This CDR3 contains 12 residues. Germline loops: CDR1 SGHAT, CDR2 FQDESV (reference sequence). Trimming shortened V by 7 bases and J by 6 bases, and 12 bases separated the two germline ends. CDR3 amino acids: CASNSGWPEAFF. Here the CDR3 DNA reads TGTGCCAGCAACTCGGGGTGGCCTGAAGCTTTCTTT.

Concerning this clone: This CDR3 is also generated by other DNA sequences in the sample. The J gene is TRBJ2-2, the V gene TRBV11-2, with 8 bases fitting TRBD1. The J segment lost 7 bases and the V segment lost 1 base, leaving 5 bases of the junction unmatched. There are 15 residues in the CDR3. Germline assignment: CDR1 SGHAT and CDR2 FQNNGV. The CDR3 nucleotides read TGTGCCAGCAGCTTAGTGTCAGGGGGCCTCGGGGAGCTGTTTTTT. Translation: CASSLVSGGLGELFF.

The V and J genes are TRBV5-1 and TRBJ1-3; D possibly corresponds to TRBD1 (5 bases). The V end lost 1 base, the J end lost 2 bases, and 19 bases lay between the germline ends. Germline V CDR1 and CDR2: SGHRS, YFSETQ. CDR3 length equals 18 residues. CDR3 loop: CASSLTRLEGLAGNTIYF. The CDR3 region has the DNA TGCGCCAGCAGCTTGACCCGACTGGAGGGGCTTGCTGGAAACACCATATATTTT.

This clone was seen many times. The V call is TRBV2, the J call TRBJ1-1; D remains unclear. Germline-derived CDR1 and CDR2 are SNHLY and FYNNEI. V dropped 7 bases and J dropped 3 bases, with 9 bases sitting between them. The CDR3 runs 12 residues. The CDR3 coding sequence is TGTGCCAGCACACGGCGGGACACTGAAGCTTTCTTT. This codes for CASTRRDTEAFF.

J is TRBJ1-1 and V is TRBV7-2; the D is unclear. The CDR3 runs to 15 residues. Trimming removed 5 bases at V and 3 bases at J, with 16 bases between. The germline V gene has CDR1 SGHTA and CDR2 FQGNSA. CDR3 sequence reads: CASSPPGGGHTEAFF. DNA of the CDR3: TGTGCCAGCAGCCCACCGGGAGGCGGTCACACTGAAGCTTTCTTT.

The V call is TRBV6-6, the J call TRBJ2-7; 8 positions match TRBD1. CDR3 size: 16 residues. V lost 2 bases and J lost 4; bases outside the gene matches: 10. From germline, CDR1 is MNHNY and CDR2 SVGAGI (reference sequence). Here the CDR3 DNA reads TGTGCCAGCAGTTACGGGCCGACAGGGGTGGGATACGAGCAGTACGTC. This encodes CASSYGPTGVGYEQYV.